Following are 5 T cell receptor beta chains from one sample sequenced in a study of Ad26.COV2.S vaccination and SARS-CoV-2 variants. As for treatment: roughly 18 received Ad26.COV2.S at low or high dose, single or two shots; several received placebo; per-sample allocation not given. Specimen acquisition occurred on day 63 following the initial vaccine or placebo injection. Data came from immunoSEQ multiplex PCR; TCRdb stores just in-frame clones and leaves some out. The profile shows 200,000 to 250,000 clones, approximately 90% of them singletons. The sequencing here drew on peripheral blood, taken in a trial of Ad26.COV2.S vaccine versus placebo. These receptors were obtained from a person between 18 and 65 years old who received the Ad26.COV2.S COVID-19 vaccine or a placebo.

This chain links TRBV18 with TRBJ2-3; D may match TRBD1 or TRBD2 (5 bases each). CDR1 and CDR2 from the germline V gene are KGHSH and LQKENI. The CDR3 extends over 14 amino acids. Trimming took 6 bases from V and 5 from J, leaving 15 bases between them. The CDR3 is CASSPTLGEDTQYF. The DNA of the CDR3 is TGTGCCAGCTCCCCTACCTTGGGGGAAGATACGCAGTATTTT.

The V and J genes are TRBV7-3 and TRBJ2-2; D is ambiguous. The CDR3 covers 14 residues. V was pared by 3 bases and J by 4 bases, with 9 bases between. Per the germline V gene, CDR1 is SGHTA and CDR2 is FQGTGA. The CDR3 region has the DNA TGTGCCAGCAGCTTCCTCGGAAGCACCGGGGAGCTGTTTTTT. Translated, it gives CASSFLGSTGELFF. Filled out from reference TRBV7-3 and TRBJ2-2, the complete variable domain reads GAGVSQTPSNKVTEKGKYVELRCDPISGHTALYWYRQSLGQGPEFLIYFQGTGAADDSGLPNDRFFAVRPEGSVSTLKIQRTERGDSAVYLCASSFLGSTGELFFGEGSRLTVL.

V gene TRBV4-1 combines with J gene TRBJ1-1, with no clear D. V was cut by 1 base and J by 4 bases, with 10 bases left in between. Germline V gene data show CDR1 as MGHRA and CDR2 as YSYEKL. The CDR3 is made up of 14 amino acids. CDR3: CASSQVGKGTEAFF. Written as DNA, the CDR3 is TGCGCCAGCAGCCAAGTAGGAAAGGGCACTGAAGCTTTCTTT.

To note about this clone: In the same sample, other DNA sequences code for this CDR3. In DNA form, the CDR3 reads TGCGCCAGCAGCCAAGGACTGGGGAACACTGAAGCTTTCTTT. Protein sequence: CASSQGLGNTEAFF. This sequence joins TRBV4-3 and TRBJ1-1; the D is unclear. The length of the CDR3 is 14 residues. Germline-derived CDR1 and CDR2 are LGHNA and YSLEER. V dropped 1 base and J dropped 1 base, with 7 bases sitting between them.

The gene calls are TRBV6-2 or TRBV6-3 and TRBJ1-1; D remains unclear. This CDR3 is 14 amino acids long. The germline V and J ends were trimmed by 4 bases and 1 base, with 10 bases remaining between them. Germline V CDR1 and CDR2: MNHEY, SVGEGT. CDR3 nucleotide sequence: TGTGCCAGCAGTTGGTGGGCGAAGAACACTGAAGCTTTCTTT. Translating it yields CASSWWAKNTEAFF.